This section outlines one TCR beta chain sequence together with its context. The antigen is undetermined. The time point here: blood 4 weeks post-SBRT, at nephrectomy. Indicated treatment: 15 Gy SBRT to primary tumor, nephrectomy 4 weeks later. This sample is drawn from a study of radiation and T cells in renal cell carcinoma. Study results and caveats: Pretreatment tumor biopsies were lacking, so baseline clonotypes are unknown.

This CDR3 has 19 residues. Germline V gene data show CDR1 as MNHNS and CDR2 as SASEGT. V shed 3 bases and J 3 bases; nucleotides not matched to a gene: 19. Clones were read by immunoSEQ multiplex PCR, and TCRdb kept only the in-frame ones, dropping some. The data hold fewer than 80,000 clones, with approximately 87% observed a single time. This TCR came from a woman aged 55-69 years with renal cell carcinoma. Specimen: blood, collected from a patient whose treatment included radiotherapy and nephrectomy. The J gene is TRBJ2-7, the V gene TRBV6-1, with 8 nucleotides matching TRBD1. DNA for the CDR3: TGTGCCAGCAGTGACGGCGTGGGGGGACAGGACGCGTTTTTCTACGAGCAGTACTTC. Encoded protein: CASSDGVGGQDAFFYEQYF.